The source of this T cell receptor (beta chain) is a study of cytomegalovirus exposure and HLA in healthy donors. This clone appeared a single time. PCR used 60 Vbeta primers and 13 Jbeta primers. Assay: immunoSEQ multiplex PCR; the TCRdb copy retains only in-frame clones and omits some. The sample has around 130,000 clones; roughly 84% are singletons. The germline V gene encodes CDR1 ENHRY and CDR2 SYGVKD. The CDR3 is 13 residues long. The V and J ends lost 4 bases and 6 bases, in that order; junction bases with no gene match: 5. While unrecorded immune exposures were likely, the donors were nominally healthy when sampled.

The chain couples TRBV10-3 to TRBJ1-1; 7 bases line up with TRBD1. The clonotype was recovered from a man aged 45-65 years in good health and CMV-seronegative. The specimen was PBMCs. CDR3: CAISVDREAEAFF. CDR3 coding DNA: TGTGCCATCAGTGTAGACAGGGAGGCTGAAGCTTTCTTT.